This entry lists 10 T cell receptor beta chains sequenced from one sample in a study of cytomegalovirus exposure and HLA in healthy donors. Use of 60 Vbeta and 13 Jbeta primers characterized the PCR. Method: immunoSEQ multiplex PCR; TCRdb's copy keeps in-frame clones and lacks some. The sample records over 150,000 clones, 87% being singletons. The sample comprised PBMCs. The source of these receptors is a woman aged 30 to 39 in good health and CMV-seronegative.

CDR3 region: CASSTLAGGDNEQFF. The CDR3 nucleotides are TGTGCCAGCAGTACACTAGCGGGGGGGGACAATGAGCAGTTCTTC. V gene TRBV2 combines with J gene TRBJ2-1; TRBD2 agrees at 13 bases. The CDR3 is made up of 15 amino acids. V trimming: 5 bases; J trimming: 5 bases; junction bases outside the gene matches: 3. The V gene's germline CDR1 is SNHLY and CDR2 FYNNEI.

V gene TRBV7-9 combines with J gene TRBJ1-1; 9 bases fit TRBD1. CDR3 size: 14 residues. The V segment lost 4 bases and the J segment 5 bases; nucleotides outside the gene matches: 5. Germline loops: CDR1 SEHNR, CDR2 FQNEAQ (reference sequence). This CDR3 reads CASSSGQGRTEAFF. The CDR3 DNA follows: TGTGCCAGCAGCTCTGGACAGGGGAGGACTGAAGCTTTCTTT.

CDR3 in amino acids: CASSPPAQRGTEAFF. DNA of the CDR3: TGTGCCAGCTCACCACCAGCACAACGGGGCACTGAAGCTTTCTTT. This sequence joins TRBV18 and TRBJ1-1, with unresolved D. CDR3 size: 15 residues. The V end was cut by 0 bases, the J end by 4 bases, with 12 bases between. The germline V gene encodes CDR1 KGHSH and CDR2 LQKENI.

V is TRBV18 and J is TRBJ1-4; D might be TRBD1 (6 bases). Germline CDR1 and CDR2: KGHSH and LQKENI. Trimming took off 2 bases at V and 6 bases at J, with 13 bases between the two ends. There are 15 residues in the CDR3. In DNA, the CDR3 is TGTGCCAGCTCACCAACAGGGAATTGGGATGAAAAACTGTTTTTT. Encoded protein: CASSPTGNWDEKLFF.

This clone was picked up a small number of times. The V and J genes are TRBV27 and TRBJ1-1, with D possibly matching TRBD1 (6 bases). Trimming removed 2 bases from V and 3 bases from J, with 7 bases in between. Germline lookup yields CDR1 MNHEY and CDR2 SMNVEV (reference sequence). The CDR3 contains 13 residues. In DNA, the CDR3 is TGTGCCAGCAGTTTAGGACAGCACACTGAAGCTTTCTTT. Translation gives CASSLGQHTEAFF.

The CDR3 coding sequence is TGTGCCAGCACTGAGGGGCGCCGGTTCCCTGGCTACACCTTC. This gives the protein CASTEGRRFPGYTF. The V gene is TRBV2, the J gene TRBJ1-2, with D maybe TRBD1 (5 bases). V lost 7 bases and J lost 7, with 19 bases in between. This CDR3 spans 14 amino acids. The germline gives CDR1 SNHLY, CDR2 FYNNEI.

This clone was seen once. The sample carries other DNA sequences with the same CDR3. The CDR3 coding sequence is TGTGCCAGCAGGAGGGGGTACGAGCAGTACTTC. Translation: CASRRGYEQYF. V and J are TRBV27 and TRBJ2-7, with D possibly TRBD1 on 6 matching bases. CDR3 size: 11 residues. Looked up from germline, CDR1 is MNHEY and CDR2 is SMNVEV (reference sequence). Trimming took 6 bases from V and 4 from J, leaving 7 bases between them.

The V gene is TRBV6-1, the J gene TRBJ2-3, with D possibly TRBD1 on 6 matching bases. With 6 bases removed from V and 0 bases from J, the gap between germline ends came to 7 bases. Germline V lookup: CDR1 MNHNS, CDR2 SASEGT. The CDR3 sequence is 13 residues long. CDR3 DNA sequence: TGTGCCAGCAGGGACAGAAGCACAGATACGCAGTATTTT. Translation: CASRDRSTDTQYF.

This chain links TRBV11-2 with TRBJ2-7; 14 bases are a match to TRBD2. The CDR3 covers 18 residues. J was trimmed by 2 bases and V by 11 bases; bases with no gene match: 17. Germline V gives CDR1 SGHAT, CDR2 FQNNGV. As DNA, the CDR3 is TGTGCCTCCAGGGAAGGGACTAGCGGGAGTCTGGCGACCTACGAGCAGTACTTC. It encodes CASREGTSGSLATYEQYF.

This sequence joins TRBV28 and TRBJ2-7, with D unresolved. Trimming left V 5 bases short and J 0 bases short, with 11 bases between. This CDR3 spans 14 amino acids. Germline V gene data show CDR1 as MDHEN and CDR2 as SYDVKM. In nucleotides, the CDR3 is TGTGCCAGCAGTCCAAACTGGGCCTCCTACGAGCAGTACTTC. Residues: CASSPNWASYEQYF.